Here is one TCR beta chain with its context. Cohort allocation depended upon clinical history that participants reported. Methods used by the authors: Reference gene primer amplification gave nucleated cell count estimates. The repertoire was sequenced with immunoSEQ multiplex PCR; TCRdb's copy has only in-frame clones and lacks some. The V and J calls and clone size were taken over from that table, and D and trimming were inferred from the DNA. The repertoire holds some 300,000 clones, with approximately 91% as singletons. This sample was taken from a study of blood T cell repertoires in COVID-19. Overall study: Sites across the United States, Italy and Spain contributed samples from acute and convalescent COVID-19. T cells, B-cell-depleted T cells, or PBMCs supplied cDNA or gDNA.

The V gene's germline CDR1 is SEHNR and CDR2 FQNEAQ (reference sequence). The length of the CDR3 is 14 residues. Trimming removed 5 bases from V and 2 bases from J; junction bases left unmatched: 1. The genes are TRBV7-9 and TRBJ1-5; TRBD1 matches at 9 bases. The sample comprised PBMCs or T cells enriched from blood (not recorded which). This TCR came from a woman younger than 45 who had recovered from COVID-19. The DNA for the CDR3 is TGTGCCAGCAGCCGACAGGGGGGCAATCAGCCCCAGCATTTT. Translating it yields CASSRQGGNQPQHF.